The rows below give T cell receptor beta chains drawn from one sample of a study of cytomegalovirus exposure and HLA in healthy donors. Sequenced by immunoSEQ multiplex PCR; TCRdb stores in-frame clones only, minus some. The top ten hold around 3% of the sample, which has tens of thousands of clones, about 85% seen once. The sequencing input was PBMCs. These receptors all stem from a man aged 30 to 39 in good health and CMV-seronegative. CDR3s include the opening cysteine and the closing phenylalanine or tryptophan. Fields, in order: CDR3 protein, CDR3 DNA, J gene, D gene, clone size, V gene. The D gene is left open where the match is weak. Rows give clone size only sometimes, using once, few, many, or a class for an expanded clone.

CDR3 protein: CASSVRVNTEAFF; CDR3 DNA: TGTGCCAGCAGCGTACGTGTTAACACTGAAGCTTTCTTT; J gene: TRBJ1-1; D gene: -; clone size: -; V gene: TRBV9
CDR3 protein: CASTPQGRYEQYF; CDR3 DNA: TGTGCCAGCACCCCACAGGGTCGCTACGAGCAGTACTTC; J gene: TRBJ2-7; D gene: -; clone size: -; V gene: TRBV6-6
CDR3 protein: CASSPTVLTGELFF; CDR3 DNA: TGTGCCAGCAGTCCGACAGTATTGACCGGGGAGCTGTTTTTT; J gene: TRBJ2-2; D gene: -; clone size: -; V gene: TRBV6-4
CDR3 protein: CASSRGTGGFGGELFF; CDR3 DNA: TGTGCCAGCAGCCGAGGGACAGGGGGCTTTGGCGGGGAGCTGTTTTTT; J gene: TRBJ2-2; D gene: TRBD1; clone size: -; V gene: TRBV5-4
CDR3 protein: CASSQPGRDSTNSGNTIYF; CDR3 DNA: TGTGCCAGCAGCCAACCTGGCCGGGACAGCACAAACTCTGGAAACACCATATATTTT; J gene: TRBJ1-3; D gene: TRBD1; clone size: -; V gene: TRBV7-6
CDR3 protein: CASSRQGANQPQHF; CDR3 DNA: TGTGCCAGCAGTAGACAGGGGGCGAATCAGCCCCAGCATTTT; J gene: TRBJ1-5; D gene: TRBD1; clone size: -; V gene: TRBV2
CDR3 protein: CAISESSWERNTEAFF; CDR3 DNA: TGTGCCATCAGTGAGTCTTCTTGGGAGAGGAACACTGAAGCTTTCTTT; J gene: TRBJ1-1; D gene: -; clone size: -; V gene: TRBV10-3
CDR3 protein: CASSRVRGANTGELFF; CDR3 DNA: TGTGCCAGCAGCCGAGTTCGGGGGGCGAACACCGGGGAGCTGTTTTTT; J gene: TRBJ2-2; D gene: TRBD2; clone size: -; V gene: TRBV9
CDR3 protein: CASSHPRDTQYF; CDR3 DNA: TGCGCCAGCAGCCACCCACGGGATACGCAGTATTTT; J gene: TRBJ2-3; D gene: -; clone size: -; V gene: TRBV4-1
CDR3 protein: CASSLGLGTGIYSNYGYTF; CDR3 DNA: TGCGCCAGCAGCTTGGGGCTCGGGACAGGGATCTACTCTAACTATGGCTACACCTTC; J gene: TRBJ1-2; D gene: TRBD1; clone size: -; V gene: TRBV5-1
CDR3 protein: CASSPRQRDGYTF; CDR3 DNA: TGTGCCAGCAGCCCGCGACAGCGAGATGGCTACACCTTC; J gene: TRBJ1-2; D gene: -; clone size: -; V gene: TRBV7-2
CDR3 protein: CASSLKSRIAGGPGELFF; CDR3 DNA: TGTGCCAGCAGCTTAAAATCCCGCATAGCGGGAGGGCCTGGGGAGCTGTTTTTT; J gene: TRBJ2-2; D gene: TRBD2; clone size: -; V gene: TRBV7-3
CDR3 protein: CASSFVSVAGELFF; CDR3 DNA: TGTGCCAGCAGTTTTGTTTCGGTTGCCGGGGAGCTGTTTTTT; J gene: TRBJ2-2; D gene: -; clone size: -; V gene: TRBV27
CDR3 protein: CASSLAGVSYGYTF; CDR3 DNA: TGCGCCAGCAGCTTGGCCGGGGTTTCTTATGGCTACACCTTC; J gene: TRBJ1-2; D gene: -; clone size: -; V gene: TRBV5-1
CDR3 protein: CASSLQAGLAYNEQFF; CDR3 DNA: TGTGCCAGCAGCTTGCAAGCGGGACTAGCGTACAATGAGCAGTTCTTC; J gene: TRBJ2-1; D gene: TRBD2; clone size: -; V gene: TRBV7-2
CDR3 protein: CASSLSAWGQAKREQFF; CDR3 DNA: TGTGCCAGCAGCTTAAGCGCCTGGGGACAGGCTAAGAGGGAGCAGTTCTTC; J gene: TRBJ2-1; D gene: TRBD1; clone size: once; V gene: TRBV13
CDR3 protein: CASSSGLAGATQYF; CDR3 DNA: TGTGCCAGCAGCTCCGGACTAGCGGGAGCTACGCAGTATTTT; J gene: TRBJ2-3; D gene: TRBD2; clone size: -; V gene: TRBV7-3
CDR3 protein: CASRSGASTDTQYF; CDR3 DNA: TGTGCCAGCAGGAGCGGGGCTAGCACAGATACGCAGTATTTT; J gene: TRBJ2-3; D gene: TRBD2; clone size: few; V gene: TRBV28
CDR3 protein: CASRRQGGREKLFF; CDR3 DNA: TGTGCCAGCAGGCGACAGGGGGGTAGGGAAAAACTGTTTTTT; J gene: TRBJ1-4; D gene: TRBD1; clone size: -; V gene: TRBV28
CDR3 protein: CASRQDRGQGNTEAFF; CDR3 DNA: TGTGCCAGCAGACAGGACAGGGGGCAAGGGAACACTGAAGCTTTCTTT; J gene: TRBJ1-1; D gene: TRBD1; clone size: -; V gene: TRBV5-4
CDR3 protein: CASSSSGGTYEQYF; CDR3 DNA: TGTGCCAGCAGCTCCTCCGGGGGAACCTACGAGCAGTACTTC; J gene: TRBJ2-7; D gene: -; clone size: -; V gene: TRBV5-6
CDR3 protein: CASSLRQTSNYGYTF; CDR3 DNA: TGCGCCAGCAGCCTACGACAGACTTCTAACTATGGCTACACCTTC; J gene: TRBJ1-2; D gene: -; clone size: -; V gene: TRBV4-3
CDR3 protein: CASSADWTVAKNIQYF; CDR3 DNA: TGTGCCAGCAGTGCAGATTGGACAGTAGCCAAAAACATTCAGTACTTC; J gene: TRBJ2-4; D gene: -; clone size: -; V gene: TRBV6-1
CDR3 protein: CASSFLGGLNEKLFF; CDR3 DNA: TGCGCCAGCAGCTTCTTGGGAGGGCTTAATGAAAAACTGTTTTTT; J gene: TRBJ1-4; D gene: -; clone size: -; V gene: TRBV5-1
CDR3 protein: CASSEGTSGRDYNEQFF; CDR3 DNA: TGTGCCAGCAGTGAAGGGACTAGCGGGAGAGATTACAATGAGCAGTTCTTC; J gene: TRBJ2-1; D gene: TRBD2; clone size: once; V gene: TRBV6-1
CDR3 protein: CASSIITGGPEYNEQFF; CDR3 DNA: TGTGCCAGCAGCATCATAACCGGAGGTCCAGAATACAATGAGCAGTTCTTC; J gene: TRBJ2-1; D gene: -; clone size: -; V gene: TRBV11-1
CDR3 protein: CATAQGGNEQFF; CDR3 DNA: TGTGCCACCGCCCAGGGAGGGAATGAGCAGTTCTTC; J gene: TRBJ2-1; D gene: TRBD2; clone size: -; V gene: TRBV19
CDR3 protein: CSVFMSSAYGYTF; CDR3 DNA: TGCAGCGTTTTTATGAGTTCCGCATATGGCTACACCTTC; J gene: TRBJ1-2; D gene: -; clone size: -; V gene: TRBV29-1
CDR3 protein: CAWSMGGPEQYF; CDR3 DNA: TGTGCCTGGAGTATGGGGGGGCCCGAGCAGTACTTC; J gene: TRBJ2-7; D gene: -; clone size: -; V gene: TRBV30
CDR3 protein: CASSDGGKETQYF; CDR3 DNA: TGTGCCAGCAGTGATGGGGGGAAAGAGACCCAGTACTTC; J gene: TRBJ2-5; D gene: -; clone size: once; V gene: TRBV2
CDR3 protein: CASSYLAGAGETQYF; CDR3 DNA: TGCGCCAGCAGCTATCTAGCGGGGGCGGGGGAGACCCAGTACTTC; J gene: TRBJ2-5; D gene: TRBD2; clone size: -; V gene: TRBV5-1
CDR3 protein: CASSIFGTSGGRPGTGELFF; CDR3 DNA: TGTGCCAGTAGTATCTTTGGGACTAGCGGGGGGCGCCCTGGCACCGGGGAGCTGTTTTTT; J gene: TRBJ2-2; D gene: TRBD2; clone size: -; V gene: TRBV19
CDR3 protein: CASSHDLDYEQYF; CDR3 DNA: TGCGCCAGCAGCCACGACTTAGACTACGAGCAGTACTTC; J gene: TRBJ2-7; D gene: -; clone size: -; V gene: TRBV4-1
CDR3 protein: CASSQRTGAVEETQYF; CDR3 DNA: TGTGCCAGCAGCCAACGGACAGGGGCAGTCGAAGAGACCCAGTACTTC; J gene: TRBJ2-5; D gene: TRBD1; clone size: -; V gene: TRBV7-9
CDR3 protein: CASSSATTGHSNTEAFF; CDR3 DNA: TGTGCCAGCAGTTCAGCCACAACGGGACACTCCAACACTGAAGCTTTCTTT; J gene: TRBJ1-1; D gene: -; clone size: -; V gene: TRBV28